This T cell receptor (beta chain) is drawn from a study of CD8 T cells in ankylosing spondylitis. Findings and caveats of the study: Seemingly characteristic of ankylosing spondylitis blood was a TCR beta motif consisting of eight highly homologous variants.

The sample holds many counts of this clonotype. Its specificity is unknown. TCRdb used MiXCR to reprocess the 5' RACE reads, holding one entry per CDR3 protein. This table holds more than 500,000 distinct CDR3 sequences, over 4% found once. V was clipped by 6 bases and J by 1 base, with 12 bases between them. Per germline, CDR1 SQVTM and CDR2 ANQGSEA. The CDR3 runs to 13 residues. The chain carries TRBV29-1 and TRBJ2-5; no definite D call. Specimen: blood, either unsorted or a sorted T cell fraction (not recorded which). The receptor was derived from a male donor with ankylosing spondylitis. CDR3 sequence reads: CSVSVTSQETQYF. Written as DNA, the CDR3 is TGCAGCGTGTCCGTGACCAGCCAAGAGACCCAGTACTTC.